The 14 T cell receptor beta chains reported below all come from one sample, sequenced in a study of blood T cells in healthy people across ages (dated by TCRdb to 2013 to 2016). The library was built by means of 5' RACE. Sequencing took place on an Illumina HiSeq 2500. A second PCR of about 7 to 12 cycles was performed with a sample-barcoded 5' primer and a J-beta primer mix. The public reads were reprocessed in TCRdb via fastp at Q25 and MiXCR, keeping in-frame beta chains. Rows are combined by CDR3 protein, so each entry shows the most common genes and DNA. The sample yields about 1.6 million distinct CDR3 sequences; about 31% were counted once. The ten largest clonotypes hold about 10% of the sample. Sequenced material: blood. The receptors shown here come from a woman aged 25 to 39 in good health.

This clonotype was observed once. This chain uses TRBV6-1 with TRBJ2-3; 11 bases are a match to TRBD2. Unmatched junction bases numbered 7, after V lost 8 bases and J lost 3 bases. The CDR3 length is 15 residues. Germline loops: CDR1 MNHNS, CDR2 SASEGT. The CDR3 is CASVSGRARTDTQYF. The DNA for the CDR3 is TGTGCCAGCGTTAGCGGGAGGGCCAGGACAGATACGCAGTATTTT.

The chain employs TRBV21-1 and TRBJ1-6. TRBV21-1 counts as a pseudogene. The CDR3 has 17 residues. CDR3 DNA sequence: TGTACCAGCAGCAAATTCCGCGGAACGGCCTTGGGCTCACCCCTCCACTTT. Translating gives CTSSKFRGTALGSPLHF.

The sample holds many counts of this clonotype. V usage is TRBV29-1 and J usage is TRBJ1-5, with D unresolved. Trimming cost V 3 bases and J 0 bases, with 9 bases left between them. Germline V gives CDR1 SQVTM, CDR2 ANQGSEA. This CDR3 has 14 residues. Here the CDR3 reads CSVEDGNSNQPQHF. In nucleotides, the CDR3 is TGCAGCGTTGAGGACGGAAATAGCAATCAGCCCCAGCATTTT. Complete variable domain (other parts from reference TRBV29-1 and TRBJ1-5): SAVISQKPSRDICQRGTSLTIQCQVDSQVTMMFWYRQQPGQSLTLIATANQGSEATYESGFVIDKFPISRPNLTFSTLTVSNMSPEDSSIYLCSVEDGNSNQPQHFGDGTRLSIL.

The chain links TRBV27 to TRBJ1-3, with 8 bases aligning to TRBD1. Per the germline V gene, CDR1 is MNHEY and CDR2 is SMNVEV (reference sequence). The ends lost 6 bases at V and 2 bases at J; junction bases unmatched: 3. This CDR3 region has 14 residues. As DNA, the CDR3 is TGTGCCAGCAGGGGACAGGTCCCTGGAAACACCATATATTTT. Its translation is CASRGQVPGNTIYF.

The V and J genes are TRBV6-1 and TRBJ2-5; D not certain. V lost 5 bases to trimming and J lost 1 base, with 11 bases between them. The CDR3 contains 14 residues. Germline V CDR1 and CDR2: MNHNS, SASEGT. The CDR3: CASSKTALQETQYF. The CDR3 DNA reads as TGTGCCAGCAGTAAAACGGCACTCCAAGAGACCCAGTACTTC.

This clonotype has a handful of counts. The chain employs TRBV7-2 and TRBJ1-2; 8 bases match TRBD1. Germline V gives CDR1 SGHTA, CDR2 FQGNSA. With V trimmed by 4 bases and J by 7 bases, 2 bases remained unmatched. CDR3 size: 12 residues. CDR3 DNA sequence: TGTGCCAGCAGCTCGGACAGGGCTGGCTACACCTTC. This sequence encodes CASSSDRAGYTF.

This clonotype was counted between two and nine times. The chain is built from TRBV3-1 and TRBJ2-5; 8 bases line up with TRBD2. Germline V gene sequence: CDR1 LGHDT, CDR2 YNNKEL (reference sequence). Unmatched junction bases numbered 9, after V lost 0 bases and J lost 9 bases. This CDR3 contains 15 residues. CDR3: CASSQDGVAGRAQYF. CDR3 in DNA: TGTGCCAGCAGCCAAGATGGGGTAGCGGGACGGGCCCAGTACTTC.

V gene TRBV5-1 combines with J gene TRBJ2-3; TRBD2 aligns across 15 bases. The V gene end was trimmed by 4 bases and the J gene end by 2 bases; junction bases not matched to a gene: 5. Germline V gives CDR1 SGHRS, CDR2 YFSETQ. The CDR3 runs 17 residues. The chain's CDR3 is CASSPGLAGGYTDTQYF. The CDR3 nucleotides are TGCGCCAGCAGCCCGGGACTAGCGGGGGGTTACACAGATACGCAGTATTTT.

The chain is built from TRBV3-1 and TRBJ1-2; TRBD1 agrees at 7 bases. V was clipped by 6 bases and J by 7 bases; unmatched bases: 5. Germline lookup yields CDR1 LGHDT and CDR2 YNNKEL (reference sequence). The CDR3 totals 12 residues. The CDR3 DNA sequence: TGTGCCAGCAGTACAGGGGTAGCTGGCTACACCTTC. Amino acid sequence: CASSTGVAGYTF.

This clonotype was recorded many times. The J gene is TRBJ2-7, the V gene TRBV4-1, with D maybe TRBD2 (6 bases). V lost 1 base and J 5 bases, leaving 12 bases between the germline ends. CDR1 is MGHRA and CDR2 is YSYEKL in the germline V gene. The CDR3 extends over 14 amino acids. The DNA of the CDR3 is TGCGCCAGCAGCCAAGGACTAGTCCCGCACGAGCAGTACTTC. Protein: CASSQGLVPHEQYF.

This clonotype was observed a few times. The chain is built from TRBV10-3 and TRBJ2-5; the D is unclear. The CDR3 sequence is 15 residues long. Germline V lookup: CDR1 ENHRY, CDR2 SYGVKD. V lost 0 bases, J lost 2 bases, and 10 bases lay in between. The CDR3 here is CAISESFGFQETQYF. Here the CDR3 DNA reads TGTGCCATCAGTGAGTCATTCGGGTTTCAAGAGACCCAGTACTTC.

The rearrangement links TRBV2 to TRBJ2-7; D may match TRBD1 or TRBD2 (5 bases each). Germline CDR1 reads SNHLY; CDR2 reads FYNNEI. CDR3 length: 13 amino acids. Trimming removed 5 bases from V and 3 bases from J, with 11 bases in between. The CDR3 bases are TGTGCCAGCAGTCCAAATGGGGGCTACGAGCAGTACTTC. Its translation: CASSPNGGYEQYF.

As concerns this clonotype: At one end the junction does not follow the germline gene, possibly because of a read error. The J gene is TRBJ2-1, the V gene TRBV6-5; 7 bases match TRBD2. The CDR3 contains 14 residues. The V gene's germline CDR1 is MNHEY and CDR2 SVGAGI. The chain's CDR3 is CASSYRLADNVQFF. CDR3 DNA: TGTGCCAGCAGTTACCGGCTAGCGGACAATGTGCAGTTCTTC.

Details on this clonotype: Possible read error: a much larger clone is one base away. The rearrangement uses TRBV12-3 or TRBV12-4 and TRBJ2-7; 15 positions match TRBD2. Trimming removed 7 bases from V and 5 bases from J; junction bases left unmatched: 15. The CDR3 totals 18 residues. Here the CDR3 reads CASTLGLAGGRIGHEQYF. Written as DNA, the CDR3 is TGTGCCAGCACCCTCGGACTAGCGGGAGGGAGAATAGGCCACGAGCAGTACTTC.